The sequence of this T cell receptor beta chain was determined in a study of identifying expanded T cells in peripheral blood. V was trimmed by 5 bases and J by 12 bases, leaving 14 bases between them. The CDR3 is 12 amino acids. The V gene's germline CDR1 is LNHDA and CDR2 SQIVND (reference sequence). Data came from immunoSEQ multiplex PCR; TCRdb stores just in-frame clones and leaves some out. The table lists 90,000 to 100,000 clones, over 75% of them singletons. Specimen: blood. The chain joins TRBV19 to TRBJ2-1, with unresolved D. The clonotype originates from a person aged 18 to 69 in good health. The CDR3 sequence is CASSPRGAGQFF. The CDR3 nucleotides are TGTGCCAGTAGTCCCCGAGGCGCAGGGCAGTTCTTC.